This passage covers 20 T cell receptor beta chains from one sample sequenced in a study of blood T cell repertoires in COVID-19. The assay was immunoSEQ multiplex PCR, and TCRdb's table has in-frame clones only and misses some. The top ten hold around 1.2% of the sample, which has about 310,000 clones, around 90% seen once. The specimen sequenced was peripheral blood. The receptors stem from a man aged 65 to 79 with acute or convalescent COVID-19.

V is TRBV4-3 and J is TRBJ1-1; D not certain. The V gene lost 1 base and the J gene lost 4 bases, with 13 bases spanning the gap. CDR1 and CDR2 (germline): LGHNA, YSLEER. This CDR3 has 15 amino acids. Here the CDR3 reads CASSQGRVAGTEAFF. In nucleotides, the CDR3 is TGCGCCAGCAGCCAAGGTCGGGTAGCGGGCACTGAAGCTTTCTTT.

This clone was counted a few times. CDR3 DNA: TGTGCCAGCAGCCAAGCCCCCCCTAAGGGACTACCTTGCACAGATACGCAGTATTTT. This encodes CASSQAPPKGLPCTDTQYF. This chain uses TRBV3-1 (or the pseudogene TRBV3-2) with TRBJ2-3; TRBD2 aligns across 7 bases. The CDR3 has 19 residues. V dropped 1 base and J dropped 1; count of bases not matched to a gene: 14. CDR1 LGHDT and CDR2 YNNKEL come from the germline V gene (reference sequence).

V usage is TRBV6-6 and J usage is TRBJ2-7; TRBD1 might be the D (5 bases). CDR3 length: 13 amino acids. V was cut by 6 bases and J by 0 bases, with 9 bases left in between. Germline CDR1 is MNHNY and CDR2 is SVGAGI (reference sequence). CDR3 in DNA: TGTGCCAGCAGCCTACAGGTCTCCTACGAGCAGTACTTC. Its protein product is CASSLQVSYEQYF.

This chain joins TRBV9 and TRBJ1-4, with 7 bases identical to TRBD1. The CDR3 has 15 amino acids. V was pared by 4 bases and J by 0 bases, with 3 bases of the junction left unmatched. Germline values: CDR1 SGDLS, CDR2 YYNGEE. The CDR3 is CASSPGQPTNEKLFF. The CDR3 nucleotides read TGTGCCAGCAGCCCGGGACAGCCAACTAATGAAAAACTGTTTTTT.

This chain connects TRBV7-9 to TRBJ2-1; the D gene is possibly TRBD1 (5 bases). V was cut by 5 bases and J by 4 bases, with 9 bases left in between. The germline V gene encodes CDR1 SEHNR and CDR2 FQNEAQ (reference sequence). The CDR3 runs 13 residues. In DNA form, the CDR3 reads TGTGCCAGCAGCACGACAGATTACAATGAGCAGTTCTTC. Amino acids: CASSTTDYNEQFF.

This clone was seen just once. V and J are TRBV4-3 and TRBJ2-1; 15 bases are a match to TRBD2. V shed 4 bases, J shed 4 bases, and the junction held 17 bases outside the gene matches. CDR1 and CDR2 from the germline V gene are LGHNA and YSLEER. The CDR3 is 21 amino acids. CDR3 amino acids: CASSLRVTGTSGGRRYNEQFF. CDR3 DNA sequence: TGCGCCAGCAGCCTTCGGGTGACCGGGACTAGCGGGGGGCGGAGGTACAATGAGCAGTTCTTC.

In DNA form, the CDR3 reads TGTGCCGCGAAGACTAGCGGGGGAGAAGAGACCCAGTACTTC. This encodes CAAKTSGGEETQYF. The chain joins TRBV6-6 to TRBJ2-5; 12 nucleotides agree with TRBD2. The CDR3 sequence is 14 residues long. The J segment lost 3 bases and the V segment lost 11 bases, leaving 7 bases of the junction unmatched. Per germline, CDR1 MNHNY and CDR2 SVGAGI (reference sequence).

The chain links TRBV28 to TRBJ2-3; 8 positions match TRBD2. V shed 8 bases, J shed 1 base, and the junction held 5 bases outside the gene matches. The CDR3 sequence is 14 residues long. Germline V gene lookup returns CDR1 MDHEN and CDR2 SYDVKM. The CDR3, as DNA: TGTGCCAGCGTTCTTAGCGGGGGCACAGATACGCAGTATTTT. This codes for CASVLSGGTDTQYF.

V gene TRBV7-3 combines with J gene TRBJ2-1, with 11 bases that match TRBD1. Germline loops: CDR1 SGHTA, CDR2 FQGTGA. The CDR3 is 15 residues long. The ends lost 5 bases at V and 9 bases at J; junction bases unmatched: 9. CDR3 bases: TGTGCCAGCAGCGAAGCAGGACAGGGGGCCGGTGAGCAGTTCTTC. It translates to CASSEAGQGAGEQFF.

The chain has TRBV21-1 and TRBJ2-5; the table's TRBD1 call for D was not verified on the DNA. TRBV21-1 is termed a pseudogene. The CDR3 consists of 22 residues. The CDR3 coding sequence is TGTGCCAGCAGCAATACCATACCAGCAGCGCCTGCATTAAACAGGGGTCAAGAGACCCAGTACTTC. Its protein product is CASSNTIPAAPALNRGQETQYF.

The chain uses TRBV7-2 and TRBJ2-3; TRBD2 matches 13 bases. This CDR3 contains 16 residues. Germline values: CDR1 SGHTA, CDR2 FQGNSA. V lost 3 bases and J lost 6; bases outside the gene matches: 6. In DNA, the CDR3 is TGTGCCAGCAGCTTTCAAGGGACTAGCGGGATTGATACGCAGTATTTT. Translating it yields CASSFQGTSGIDTQYF.

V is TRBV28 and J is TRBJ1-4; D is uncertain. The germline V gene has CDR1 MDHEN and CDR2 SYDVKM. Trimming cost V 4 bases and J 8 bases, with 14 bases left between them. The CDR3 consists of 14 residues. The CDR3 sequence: CASSSPGSQEKLFF. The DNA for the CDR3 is TGTGCCAGCAGTTCCCCCGGGTCCCAGGAAAAACTGTTTTTT. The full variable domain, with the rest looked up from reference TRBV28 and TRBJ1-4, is DVKVTQSSRYLVKRTGEKVFLECVQDMDHENMFWYRQDPGLGLRLIYFSYDVKMKEKGDIPEGYSVSREKKERFSLILESASTNQTSMYLCASSSPGSQEKLFFGSGTQLSVL.

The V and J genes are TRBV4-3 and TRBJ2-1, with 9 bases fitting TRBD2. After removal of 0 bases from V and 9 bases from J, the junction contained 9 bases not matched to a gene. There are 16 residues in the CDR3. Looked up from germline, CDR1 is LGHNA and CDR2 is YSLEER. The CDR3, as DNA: TGCGCCAGCAGCCAAGATCCAGGCGGGGGGGCCGTTGAGCAGTTCTTC. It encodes CASSQDPGGGAVEQFF.

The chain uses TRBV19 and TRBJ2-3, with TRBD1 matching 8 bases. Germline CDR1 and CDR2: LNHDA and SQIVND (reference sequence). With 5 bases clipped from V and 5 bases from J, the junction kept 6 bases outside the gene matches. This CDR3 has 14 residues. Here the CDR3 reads CASSGAGGRDTQYF. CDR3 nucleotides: TGTGCCAGTAGTGGGGCAGGGGGCAGAGATACGCAGTATTTT.

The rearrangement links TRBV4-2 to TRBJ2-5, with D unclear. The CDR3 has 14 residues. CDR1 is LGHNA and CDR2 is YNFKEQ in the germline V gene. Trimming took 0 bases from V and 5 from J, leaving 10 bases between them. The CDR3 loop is CASSQDRVGETQYF. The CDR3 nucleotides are TGTGCCAGCAGCCAAGATCGGGTGGGTGAGACCCAGTACTTC.

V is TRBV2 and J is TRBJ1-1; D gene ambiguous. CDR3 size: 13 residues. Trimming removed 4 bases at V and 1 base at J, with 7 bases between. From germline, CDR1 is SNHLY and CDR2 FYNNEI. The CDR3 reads CASSGLPNTEAFF. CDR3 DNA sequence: TGTGCCAGCAGTGGACTCCCGAACACTGAAGCTTTCTTT.

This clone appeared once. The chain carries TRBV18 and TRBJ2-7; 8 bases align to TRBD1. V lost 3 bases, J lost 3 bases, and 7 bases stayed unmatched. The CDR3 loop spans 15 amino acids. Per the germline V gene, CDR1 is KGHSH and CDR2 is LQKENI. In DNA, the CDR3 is TGTGCCAGCTCACCCGGGCGAGGACAGGGCTACGAGCAGTACTTC. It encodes CASSPGRGQGYEQYF.

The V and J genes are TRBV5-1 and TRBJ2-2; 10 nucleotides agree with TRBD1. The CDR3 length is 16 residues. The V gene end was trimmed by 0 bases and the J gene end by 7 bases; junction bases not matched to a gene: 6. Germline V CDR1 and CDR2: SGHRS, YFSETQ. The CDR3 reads CASSLAPGQGRGELFF. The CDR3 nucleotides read TGCGCCAGCAGCTTGGCGCCGGGACAGGGGCGCGGGGAGCTGTTTTTT. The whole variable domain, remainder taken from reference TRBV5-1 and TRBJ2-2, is KAGVTQTPRYLIKTRGQQVTLSCSPISGHRSVSWYQQTPGQGLQFLFEYFSETQRNKGNFPGRFSGRQFSNSRSEMNVSTLELGDSALYLCASSLAPGQGRGELFFGEGSRLTVL.

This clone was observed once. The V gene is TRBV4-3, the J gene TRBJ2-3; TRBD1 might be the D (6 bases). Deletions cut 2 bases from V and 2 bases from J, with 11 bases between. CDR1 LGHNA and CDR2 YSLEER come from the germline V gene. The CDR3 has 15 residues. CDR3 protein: CASSQRGGPTDTQYF. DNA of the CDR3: TGCGCCAGCAGCCAACGAGGGGGACCCACAGATACGCAGTATTTT.

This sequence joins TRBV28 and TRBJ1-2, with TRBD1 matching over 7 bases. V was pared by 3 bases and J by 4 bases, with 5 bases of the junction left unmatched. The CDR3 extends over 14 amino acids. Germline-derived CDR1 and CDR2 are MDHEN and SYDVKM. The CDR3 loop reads CASSFVQGPYGYTF. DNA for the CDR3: TGTGCCAGCAGTTTTGTACAGGGGCCCTATGGCTACACCTTC.